Sequencing of this TCR beta chain was carried out in a study of cytomegalovirus exposure and HLA in healthy donors. Trimming took 1 base from V and 7 from J; bases not matched to a gene: 11. This CDR3 has 17 amino acids. Germline V gene sequence: CDR1 SGHTA, CDR2 FQGTGA. The PCR had 60 Vbeta and 13 Jbeta primers. Data came from immunoSEQ multiplex PCR; TCRdb stores just in-frame clones and leaves some out. The top ten clones hold around 4% of a sample with 100,000 to 150,000 clones, about two thirds of them seen once. Study outcomes and limitations: TCR beta sequences reportedly predicted the HLA-A and HLA-B alleles of most subjects accurately. With further analysis later on, most CMV-associated TCR beta chains appeared HLA-restricted.

A word on this clone: Its cognate antigen is unknown.

The sequencing input was PBMCs. The TCR was taken from a man younger than 45 in good health and CMV-seronegative. V usage is TRBV7-3 and J usage is TRBJ1-5; 9 bases are shared with TRBD1. This CDR3 is CASSLKGTGCCLQPQHF. CDR3 DNA: TGTGCCAGCAGCTTAAAAGGGACAGGGTGCTGTTTGCAGCCCCAGCATTTT. Drawing the rest from reference TRBV7-3 and TRBJ1-5, the complete variable domain is GAGVSQTPSNKVTEKGKYVELRCDPISGHTALYWYRQSLGQGPEFLIYFQGTGAADDSGLPNDRFFAVRPEGSVSTLKIQRTERGDSAVYLCASSLKGTGCCLQPQHFGDGTRLSIL.